The T cell receptor (beta chain) described here comes from a study of vaccination and CD4 T cells after COVID-19. Notes on the study in general: Among convalescent patients, a median approximately 90% of reactive clones emerged only after vaccination.

Sequenced with the Oncomine TCR Beta short-read assay was DNA taken from cultured CD4+ T cells. The genomic DNA was obtained from cultured CD4+ T cells by extraction with the QIAamp micro DNA kit. MiXCR, applied by TCRdb to the PCR reads, yields one record per CDR3 protein. The data show 15,000 to 20,000 distinct CDR3 sequences, about 32% seen once. V was clipped by 0 bases and J by 6 bases; unmatched bases: 3. Germline V gene data show CDR1 as LGHNA and CDR2 as YNFKEQ. This CDR3 is 15 amino acids long. The treatment denotes: roughly 10-day PBMC culture with coronavirus spike peptide pools or control peptides (ViraFEST assay). A note on this clonotype: The antigen remains undetermined.

This chain joins TRBV4-2 and TRBJ2-4; the match to TRBD2 covers 9 bases. The sample taken for sequencing was cultured CD4+ T cells from blood. This receptor was obtained from a human donor with COVID-19. The CDR3 region is CASSQDWGLANIQYF. Written as DNA, the CDR3 is TGTGCCAGCAGCCAAGATTGGGGACTAGCAAACATTCAGTACTTC.